This entry features one TCR beta chain sequence. Data came from immunoSEQ multiplex PCR; TCRdb stores just in-frame clones and leaves some out. This sample has roughly 35,000 clones, with over 70% found just once. The CDR3 runs 16 residues. The germline CDR1 and CDR2 sequences are KGHDR and SFDVKD. The V and J ends lost 3 bases and 1 base, in that order; junction bases with no gene match: 3. This entry is derived from a study of blood T cell repertoires in COVID-19. The receptor was isolated from a man in his 60s with active COVID-19. Sequencing input: peripheral blood. The rearrangement links TRBV24-1 to TRBJ2-1, with 9 bases that match TRBD1. CDR3 loop: CATSDPGTGSYNEQFF. The DNA of the CDR3 is TGTGCCACCAGTGATCCCGGGACAGGGTCCTACAATGAGCAGTTCTTC.